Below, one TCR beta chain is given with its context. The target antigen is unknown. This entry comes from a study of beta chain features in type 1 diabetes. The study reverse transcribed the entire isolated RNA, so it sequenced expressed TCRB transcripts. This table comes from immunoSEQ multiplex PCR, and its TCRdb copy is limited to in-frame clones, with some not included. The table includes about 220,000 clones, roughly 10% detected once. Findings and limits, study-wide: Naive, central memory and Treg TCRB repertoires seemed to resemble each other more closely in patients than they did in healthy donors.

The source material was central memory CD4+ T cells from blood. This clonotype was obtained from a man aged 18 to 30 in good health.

The CDR3 nucleotides are TGCGCCAGCAGCCAAGGTGAAAGTCGGCCCCAGCATTTT. The encoded protein is CASSQGESRPQHF. The chain carries TRBV4-3 and TRBJ1-5; D not resolved. Trimming shortened V by 1 base and J by 9 bases, and 10 bases separated the two germline ends. Germline V gene data show CDR1 as LGHNA and CDR2 as YSLEER. The CDR3 consists of 13 residues.